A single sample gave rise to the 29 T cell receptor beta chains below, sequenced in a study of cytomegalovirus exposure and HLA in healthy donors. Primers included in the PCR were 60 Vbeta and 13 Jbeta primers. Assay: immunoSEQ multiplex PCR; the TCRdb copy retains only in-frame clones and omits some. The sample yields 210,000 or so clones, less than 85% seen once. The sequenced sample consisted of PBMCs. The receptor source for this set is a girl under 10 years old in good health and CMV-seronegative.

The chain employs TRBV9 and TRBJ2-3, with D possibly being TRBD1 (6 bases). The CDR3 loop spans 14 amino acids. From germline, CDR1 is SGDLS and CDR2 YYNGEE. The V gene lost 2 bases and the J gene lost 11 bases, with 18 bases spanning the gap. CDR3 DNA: TGTGCCAGCAGCGTCGAGAGAGGGGGACCGGTGCAGTATTTT. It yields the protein CASSVERGGPVQYF.

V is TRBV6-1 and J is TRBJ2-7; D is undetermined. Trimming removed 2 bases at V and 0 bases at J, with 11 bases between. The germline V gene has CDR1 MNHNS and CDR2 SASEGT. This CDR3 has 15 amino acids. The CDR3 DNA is TGTGCCAGCAGTGAATTTGGGCCCGCCTCCTACGAGCAGTACTTC. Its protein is CASSEFGPASYEQYF.

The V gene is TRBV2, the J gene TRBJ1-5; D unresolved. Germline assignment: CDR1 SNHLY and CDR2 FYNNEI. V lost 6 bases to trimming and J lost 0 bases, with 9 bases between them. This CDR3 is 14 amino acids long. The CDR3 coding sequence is TGTGCCAGCAGAGAAACAGATAGCAATCAGCCCCAGCATTTT. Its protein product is CASRETDSNQPQHF.

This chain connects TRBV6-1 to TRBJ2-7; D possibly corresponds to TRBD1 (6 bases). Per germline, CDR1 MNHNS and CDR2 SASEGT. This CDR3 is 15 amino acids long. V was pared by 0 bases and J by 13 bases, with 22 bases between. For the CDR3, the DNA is TGTGCCAGCAGTGAAGCAGTAGTTGTCAGGGGCTTTGGATACTTC. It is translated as CASSEAVVVRGFGYF.

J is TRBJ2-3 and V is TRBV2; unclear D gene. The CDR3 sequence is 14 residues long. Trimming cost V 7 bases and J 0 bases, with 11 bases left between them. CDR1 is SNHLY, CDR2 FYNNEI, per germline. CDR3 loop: CASIRGLSTDTQYF. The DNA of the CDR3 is TGTGCCAGCATTAGAGGTTTAAGCACAGATACGCAGTATTTT.

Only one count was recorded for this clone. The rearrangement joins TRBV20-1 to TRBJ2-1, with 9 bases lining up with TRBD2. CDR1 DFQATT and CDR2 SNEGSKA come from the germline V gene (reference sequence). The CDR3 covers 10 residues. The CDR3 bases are TGCGCGGGGGGGGACAATGAGCAGTTCTTC. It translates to CAGGDNEQFF.

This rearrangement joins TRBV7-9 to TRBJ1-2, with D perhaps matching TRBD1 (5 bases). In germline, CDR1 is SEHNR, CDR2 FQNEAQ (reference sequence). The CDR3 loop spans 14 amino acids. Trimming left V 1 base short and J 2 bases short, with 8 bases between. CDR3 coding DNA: TGTGCCAGCAGCTTAGACCCAGGGAACTATGGCTACACCTTC. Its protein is CASSLDPGNYGYTF.

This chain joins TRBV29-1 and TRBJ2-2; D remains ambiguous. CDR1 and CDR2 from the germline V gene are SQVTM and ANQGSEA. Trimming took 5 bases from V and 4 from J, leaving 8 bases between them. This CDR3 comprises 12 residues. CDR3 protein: CSVYGPTGELFF. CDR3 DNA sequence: TGCAGCGTTTATGGGCCCACCGGGGAGCTGTTTTTT.

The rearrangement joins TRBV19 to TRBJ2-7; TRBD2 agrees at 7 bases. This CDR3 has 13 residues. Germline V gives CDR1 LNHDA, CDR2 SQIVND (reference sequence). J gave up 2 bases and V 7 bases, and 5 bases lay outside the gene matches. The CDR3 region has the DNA TGTGCCAGTAAGGTGGCGGGAGCCTACGAGCAGTACTTC. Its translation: CASKVAGAYEQYF. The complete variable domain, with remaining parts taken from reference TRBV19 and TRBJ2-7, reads DGGITQSPKYLFRKEGQNVTLSCEQNLNHDAMYWYRQDPGQGLRLIYYSQIVNDFQKGDIAEGYSVSREKKESFPLTVTSAQKNPTAFYLCASKVAGAYEQYFGPGTRLTVT.

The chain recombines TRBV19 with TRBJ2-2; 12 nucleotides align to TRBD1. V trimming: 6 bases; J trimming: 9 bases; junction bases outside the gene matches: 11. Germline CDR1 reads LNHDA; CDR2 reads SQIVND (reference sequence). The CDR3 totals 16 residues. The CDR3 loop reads CASRRGQGAPGWELFF. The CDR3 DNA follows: TGTGCCAGTAGGAGGGGACAGGGGGCCCCGGGTTGGGAGCTGTTTTTT.

The DNA of the CDR3 is TGCGCCAGCAGCCAAGGTTATGCAACTAATGAAAAACTGTTTTTT. Its translation is CASSQGYATNEKLFF. The chain joins TRBV4-1 to TRBJ1-4; D is ambiguous. V dropped 1 base and J dropped 0 bases, with 6 bases sitting between them. There are 15 residues in the CDR3. CDR1 and CDR2 (germline): MGHRA, YSYEKL.

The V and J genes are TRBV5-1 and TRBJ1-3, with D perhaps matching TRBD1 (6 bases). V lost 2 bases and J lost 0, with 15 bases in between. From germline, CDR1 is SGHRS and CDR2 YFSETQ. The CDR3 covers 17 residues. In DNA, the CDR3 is TGCGCCAGCAGCTTTGAGTGGGGACACCACTCTGGAAACACCATATATTTT. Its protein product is CASSFEWGHHSGNTIYF. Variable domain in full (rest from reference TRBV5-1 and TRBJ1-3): KAGVTQTPRYLIKTRGQQVTLSCSPISGHRSVSWYQQTPGQGLQFLFEYFSETQRNKGNFPGRFSGRQFSNSRSEMNVSTLELGDSALYLCASSFEWGHHSGNTIYFGEGSWLTVV.

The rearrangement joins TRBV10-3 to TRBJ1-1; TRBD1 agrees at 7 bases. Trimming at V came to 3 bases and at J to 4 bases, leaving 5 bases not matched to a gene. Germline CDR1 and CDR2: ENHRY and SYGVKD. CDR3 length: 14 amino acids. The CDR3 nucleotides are TGTGCCATCAGTGACATCAGGGGGAGCACTGAAGCTTTCTTT. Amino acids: CAISDIRGSTEAFF.

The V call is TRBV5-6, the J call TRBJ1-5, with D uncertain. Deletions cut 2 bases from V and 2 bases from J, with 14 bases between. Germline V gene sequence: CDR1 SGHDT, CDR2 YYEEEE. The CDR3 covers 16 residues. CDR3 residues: CASSLGPQRGNQPQHF. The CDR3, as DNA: TGTGCCAGCAGCTTAGGGCCGCAGAGGGGCAATCAGCCCCAGCATTTT.

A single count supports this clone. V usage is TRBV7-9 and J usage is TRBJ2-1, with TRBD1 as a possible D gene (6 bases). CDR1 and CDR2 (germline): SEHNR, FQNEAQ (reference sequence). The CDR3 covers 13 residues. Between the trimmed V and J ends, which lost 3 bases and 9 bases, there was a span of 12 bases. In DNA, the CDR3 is TGTGCCAGCAGCTTTTCAGGGGAGCCTGAGCAGTTCTTC. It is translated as CASSFSGEPEQFF.

DNA for the CDR3: TGTGCCAGCAGCGAGCCAGGACTAGCGGGAGTTTACAATGAGCAGTTCTTC. This translates into CASSEPGLAGVYNEQFF. The chain links TRBV7-9 to TRBJ2-1, with TRBD2 identical over 13 bases. Germline CDR1 is SEHNR and CDR2 is FQNEAQ (reference sequence). The V and J ends lost 5 bases and 4 bases, in that order; junction bases with no gene match: 8. CDR3 length: 17 residues.

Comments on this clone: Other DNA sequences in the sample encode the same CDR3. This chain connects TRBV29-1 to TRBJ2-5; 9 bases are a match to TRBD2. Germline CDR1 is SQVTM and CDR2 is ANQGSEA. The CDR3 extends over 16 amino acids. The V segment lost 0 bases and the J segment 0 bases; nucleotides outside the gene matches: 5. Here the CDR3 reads CSVEDFGTSYQETQYF. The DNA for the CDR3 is TGCAGCGTTGAAGATTTTGGGACTAGCTACCAAGAGACCCAGTACTTC.

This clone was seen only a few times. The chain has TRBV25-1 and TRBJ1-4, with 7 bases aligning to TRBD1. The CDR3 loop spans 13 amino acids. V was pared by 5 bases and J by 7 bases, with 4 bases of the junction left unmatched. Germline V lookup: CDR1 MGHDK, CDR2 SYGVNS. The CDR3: CASSLQGVEKLFF. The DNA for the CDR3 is TGTGCCAGCAGTCTTCAGGGGGTTGAAAAACTGTTTTTT.

CDR3 DNA sequence: TGTGCCAGCAGCCCTTCGGGGGGCGAGAATGAAAAACTGTTTTTT. Translating it yields CASSPSGGENEKLFF. The V gene is TRBV7-9, the J gene TRBJ1-4; tentative D call: TRBD1 (6 bases). V was pared by 5 bases and J by 5 bases, with 15 bases between. This CDR3 is 15 amino acids long. Germline CDR1 SEHNR, CDR2 FQNEAQ (reference sequence).

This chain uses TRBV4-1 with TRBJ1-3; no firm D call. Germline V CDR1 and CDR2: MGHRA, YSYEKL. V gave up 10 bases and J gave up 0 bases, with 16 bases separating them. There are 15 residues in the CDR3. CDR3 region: CATKRVPISGNTIYF. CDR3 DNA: TGCGCCACGAAGCGGGTGCCGATCTCTGGAAACACCATATATTTT.

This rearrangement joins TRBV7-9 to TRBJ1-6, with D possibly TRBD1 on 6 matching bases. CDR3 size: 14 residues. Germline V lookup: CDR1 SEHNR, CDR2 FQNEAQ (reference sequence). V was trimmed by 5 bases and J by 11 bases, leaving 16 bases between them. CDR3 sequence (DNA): TGTGCCAGCAGCAGACGACAGGCATTAGCACCCCTCCACTTT. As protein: CASSRRQALAPLHF. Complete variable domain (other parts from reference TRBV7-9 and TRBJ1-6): DTGVSQNPRHKITKRGQNVTFRCDPISEHNRLYWYRQTLGQGPEFLTYFQNEAQLEKSRLLSDRFSAERPKGSFSTLEIQRTEQGDSAMYLCASSRRQALAPLHFGNGTRLTVT.

For the CDR3, the DNA is TGTGCTAGTGGTTTGACTAGCGGGAGGTCCTACAATGAGCAGTTCTTC. Encoded protein: CASGLTSGRSYNEQFF. The chain has TRBV12-5 and TRBJ2-1, with 12 nucleotides matching TRBD2. V dropped 2 bases and J dropped 1; count of bases not matched to a gene: 0. The CDR3 length is 16 residues. CDR1 and CDR2 from the germline V gene are LGHNT and FRNRAP.

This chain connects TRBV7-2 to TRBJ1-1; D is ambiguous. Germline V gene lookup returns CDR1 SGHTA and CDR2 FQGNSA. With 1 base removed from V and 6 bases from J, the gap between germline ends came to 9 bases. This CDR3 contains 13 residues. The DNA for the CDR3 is TGTGCCAGCAGCTTAGTGCCCGGAGCTGAAGCTTTCTTT. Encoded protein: CASSLVPGAEAFF.

The CDR3 is CASSGQGRTEAFF. In DNA form, the CDR3 reads TGTGCCAGCAGTGGACAGGGTCGGACTGAAGCTTTCTTT. V gene TRBV25-1 combines with J gene TRBJ1-1; 7 nucleotides line up with TRBD1. This CDR3 spans 13 amino acids. CDR1 and CDR2 (germline): MGHDK, SYGVNS. V dropped 4 bases and J dropped 5; count of bases not matched to a gene: 4.

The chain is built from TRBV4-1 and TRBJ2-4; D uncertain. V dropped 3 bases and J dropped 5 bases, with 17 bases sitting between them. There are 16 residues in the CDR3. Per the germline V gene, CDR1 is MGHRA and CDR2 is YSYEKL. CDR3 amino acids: CASSHRISQAENIQYF. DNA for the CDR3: TGCGCCAGCAGCCACAGGATTTCGCAGGCCGAAAACATTCAGTACTTC.

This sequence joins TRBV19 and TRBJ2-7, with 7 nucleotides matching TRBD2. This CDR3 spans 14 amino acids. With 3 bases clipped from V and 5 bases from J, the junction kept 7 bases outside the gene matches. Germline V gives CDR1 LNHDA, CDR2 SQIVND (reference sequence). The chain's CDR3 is CASSIPGRAHEQYF. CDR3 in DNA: TGTGCCAGTAGTATCCCGGGGAGGGCCCACGAGCAGTACTTC.

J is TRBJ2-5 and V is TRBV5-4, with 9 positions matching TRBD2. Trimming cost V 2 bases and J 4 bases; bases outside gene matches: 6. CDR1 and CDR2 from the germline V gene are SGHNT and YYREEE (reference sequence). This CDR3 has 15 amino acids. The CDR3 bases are TGTGCCAGCAGCTTCGGCGGGGGGGATCCAGAGACCCAGTACTTC. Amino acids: CASSFGGGDPETQYF. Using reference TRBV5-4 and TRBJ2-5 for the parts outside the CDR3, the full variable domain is ETGVTQSPTHLIKTRGQQVTLRCSSQSGHNTVSWYQQALGQGPQFIFQYYREEENGRGNFPPRFSGLQFPNYSSELNVNALELDDSALYLCASSFGGGDPETQYFGPGTRLLVL.

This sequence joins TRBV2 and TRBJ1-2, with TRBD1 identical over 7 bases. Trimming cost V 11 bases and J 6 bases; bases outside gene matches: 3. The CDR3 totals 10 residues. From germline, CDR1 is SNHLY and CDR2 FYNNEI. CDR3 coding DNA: TGTGCCGGAGGACAGGATGGCTACACCTTC. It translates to CAGGQDGYTF.

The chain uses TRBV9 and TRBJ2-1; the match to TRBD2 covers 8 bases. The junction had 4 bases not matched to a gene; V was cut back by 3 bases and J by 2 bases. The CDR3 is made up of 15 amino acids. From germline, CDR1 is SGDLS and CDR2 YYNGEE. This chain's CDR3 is CASSGLAGPYNEQFF. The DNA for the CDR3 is TGTGCCAGCAGCGGGCTAGCGGGTCCCTACAATGAGCAGTTCTTC.